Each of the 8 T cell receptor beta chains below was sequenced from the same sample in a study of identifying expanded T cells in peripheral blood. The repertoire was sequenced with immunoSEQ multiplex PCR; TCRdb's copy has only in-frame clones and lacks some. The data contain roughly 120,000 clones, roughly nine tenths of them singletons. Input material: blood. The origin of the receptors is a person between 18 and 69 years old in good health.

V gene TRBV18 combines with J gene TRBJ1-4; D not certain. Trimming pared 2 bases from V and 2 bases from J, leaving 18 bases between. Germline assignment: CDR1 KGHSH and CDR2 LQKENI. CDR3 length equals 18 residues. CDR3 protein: CASSPYPPSVATNEKLFF. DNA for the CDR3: TGTGCCAGCTCACCATATCCCCCCTCGGTAGCCACTAATGAAAAACTGTTTTTT. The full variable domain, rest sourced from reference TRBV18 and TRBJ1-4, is NAGVMQNPRHLVRRRGQEARLRCSPMKGHSHVYWYRQLPEEGLKFMVYLQKENIIDESGMPKERFSAEFPKEGPSILRIQQVVRGDSAAYFCASSPYPPSVATNEKLFFGSGTQLSVL.

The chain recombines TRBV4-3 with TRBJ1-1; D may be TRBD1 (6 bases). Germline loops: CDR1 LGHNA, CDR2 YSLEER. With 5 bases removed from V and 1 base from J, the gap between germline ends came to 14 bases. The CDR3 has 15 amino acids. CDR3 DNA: TGCGCCAGCAGCTACGGGACACCCAAGAACACTGAAGCTTTCTTT. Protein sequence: CASSYGTPKNTEAFF.

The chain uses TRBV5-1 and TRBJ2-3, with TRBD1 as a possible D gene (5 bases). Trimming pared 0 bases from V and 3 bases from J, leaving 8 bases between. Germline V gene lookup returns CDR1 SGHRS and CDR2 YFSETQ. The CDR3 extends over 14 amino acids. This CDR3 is CASSLARVTDTQYF. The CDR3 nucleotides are TGCGCCAGCAGCTTGGCCAGGGTAACAGATACGCAGTATTTT.

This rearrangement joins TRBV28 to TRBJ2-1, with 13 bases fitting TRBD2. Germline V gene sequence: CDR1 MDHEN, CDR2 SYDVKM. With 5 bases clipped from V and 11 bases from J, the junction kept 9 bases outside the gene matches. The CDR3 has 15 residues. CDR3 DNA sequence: TGTGCCAGCAGTCCCGGACTAGCGGGAGATACCAAGCAGTTCTTC. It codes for CASSPGLAGDTKQFF.

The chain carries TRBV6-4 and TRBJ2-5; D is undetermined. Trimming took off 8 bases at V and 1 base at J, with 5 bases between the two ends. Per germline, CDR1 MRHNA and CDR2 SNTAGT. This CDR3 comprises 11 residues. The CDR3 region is CASRIQETQYF. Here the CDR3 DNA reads TGTGCCAGCCGGATCCAAGAGACCCAGTACTTC.

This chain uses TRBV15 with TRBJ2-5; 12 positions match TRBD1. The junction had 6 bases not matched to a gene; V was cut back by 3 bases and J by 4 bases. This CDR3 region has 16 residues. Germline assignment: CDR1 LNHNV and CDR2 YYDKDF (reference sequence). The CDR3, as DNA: TGTGCCACCAGCAGGCCCGGGACAGGGGGCCGAGAGACCCAGTACTTC. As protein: CATSRPGTGGRETQYF.

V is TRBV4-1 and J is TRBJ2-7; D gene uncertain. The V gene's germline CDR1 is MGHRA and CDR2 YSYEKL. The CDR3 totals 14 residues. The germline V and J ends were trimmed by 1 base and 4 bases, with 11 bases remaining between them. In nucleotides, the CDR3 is TGCGCCAGCAGCCAAGTTCGAATAGGATACGAGCAGTACTTC. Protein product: CASSQVRIGYEQYF.

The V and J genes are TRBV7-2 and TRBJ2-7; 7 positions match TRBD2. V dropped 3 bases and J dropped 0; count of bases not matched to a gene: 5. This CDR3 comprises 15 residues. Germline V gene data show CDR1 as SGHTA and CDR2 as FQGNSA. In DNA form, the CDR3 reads TGTGCCAGCAGCTTGACGCGGGGGTCCTCCTACGAGCAGTACTTC. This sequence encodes CASSLTRGSSYEQYF.